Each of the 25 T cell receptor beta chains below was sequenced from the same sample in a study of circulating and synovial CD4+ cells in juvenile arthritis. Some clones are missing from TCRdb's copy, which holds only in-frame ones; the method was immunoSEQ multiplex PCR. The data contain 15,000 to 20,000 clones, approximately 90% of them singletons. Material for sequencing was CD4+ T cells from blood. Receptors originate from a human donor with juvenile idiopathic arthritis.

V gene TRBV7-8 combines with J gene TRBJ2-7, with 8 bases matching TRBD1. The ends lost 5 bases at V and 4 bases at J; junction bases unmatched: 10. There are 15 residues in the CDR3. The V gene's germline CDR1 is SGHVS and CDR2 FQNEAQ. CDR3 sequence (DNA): TGTGCCAGCAGCCGGGACAGGCCCTTTTTATACGAGCAGTACTTC. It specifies CASSRDRPFLYEQYF.

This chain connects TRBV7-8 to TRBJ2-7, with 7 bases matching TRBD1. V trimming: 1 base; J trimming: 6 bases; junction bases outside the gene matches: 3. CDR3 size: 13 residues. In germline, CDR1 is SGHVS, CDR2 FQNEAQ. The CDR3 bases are TGTGCCAGCAGCTTAGACAGGGGCGGCGAGCAGTACTTC. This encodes CASSLDRGGEQYF.

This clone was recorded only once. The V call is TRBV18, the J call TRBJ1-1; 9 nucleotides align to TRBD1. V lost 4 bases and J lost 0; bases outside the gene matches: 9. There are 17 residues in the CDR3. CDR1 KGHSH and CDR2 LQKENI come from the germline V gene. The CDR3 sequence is CASSLNPGQGMNTEAFF. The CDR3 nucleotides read TGTGCCAGCTCACTGAACCCGGGACAGGGTATGAACACTGAAGCTTTCTTT.

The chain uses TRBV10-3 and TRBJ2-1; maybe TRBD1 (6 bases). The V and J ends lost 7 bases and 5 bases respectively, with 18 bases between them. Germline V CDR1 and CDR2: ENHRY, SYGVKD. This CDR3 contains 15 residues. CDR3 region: CAITPGTLVNNEQFF. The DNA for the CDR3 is TGTGCCATCACCCCCGGGACATTGGTTAACAATGAGCAGTTCTTC.

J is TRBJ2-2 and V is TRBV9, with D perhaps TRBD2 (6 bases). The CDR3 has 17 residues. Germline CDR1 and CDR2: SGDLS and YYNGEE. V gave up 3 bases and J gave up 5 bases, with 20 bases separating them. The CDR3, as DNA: TGTGCCAGCAGCGGGTCGAGGCGGGGAGGATATACCGGGGAGCTGTTTTTT. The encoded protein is CASSGSRRGGYTGELFF.

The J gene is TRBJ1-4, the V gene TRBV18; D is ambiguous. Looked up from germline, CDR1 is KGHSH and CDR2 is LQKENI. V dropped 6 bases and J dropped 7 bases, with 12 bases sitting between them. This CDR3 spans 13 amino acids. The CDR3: CASSHREAEKLFF. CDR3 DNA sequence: TGTGCCAGCTCCCACCGGGAGGCTGAAAAACTGTTTTTT.

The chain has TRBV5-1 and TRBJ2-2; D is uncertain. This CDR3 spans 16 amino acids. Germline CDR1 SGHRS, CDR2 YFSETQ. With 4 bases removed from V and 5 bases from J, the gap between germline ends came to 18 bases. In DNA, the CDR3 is TGCGCCAGCAGCCCCCTAAGGCAGGAATTTACCGGGGAGCTGTTTTTT. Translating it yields CASSPLRQEFTGELFF.

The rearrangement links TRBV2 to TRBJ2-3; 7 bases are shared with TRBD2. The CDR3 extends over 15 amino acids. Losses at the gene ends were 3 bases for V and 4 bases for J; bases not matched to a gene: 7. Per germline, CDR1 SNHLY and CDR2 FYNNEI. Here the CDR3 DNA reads TGTGCCAGCAGTGATGAGGGAGGGCGGTCAGATACGCAGTATTTT. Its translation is CASSDEGGRSDTQYF.

The CDR3 coding sequence is TGTGCCAGCAGCGCCACCGGGACAGGGGGCTACAATGAGCAGTTCTTC. Its protein product is CASSATGTGGYNEQFF. The rearrangement joins TRBV9 to TRBJ2-1, with 11 bases identical to TRBD1. The CDR3 sequence is 16 residues long. Germline V gene sequence: CDR1 SGDLS, CDR2 YYNGEE. The V segment lost 3 bases and the J segment 3 bases; nucleotides outside the gene matches: 5.

The DNA of the CDR3 is TGTGCCAGCAGCTCAAACAGGGGGTCAGAGACCCAGTACTTC. This codes for CASSSNRGSETQYF. V gene TRBV7-7 combines with J gene TRBJ2-5; the match to TRBD1 covers 8 bases. Germline CDR1 SSHAT, CDR2 FNYEAQ (reference sequence). The CDR3 spans 14 residues. V shed 4 bases and J 4 bases; nucleotides not matched to a gene: 5.

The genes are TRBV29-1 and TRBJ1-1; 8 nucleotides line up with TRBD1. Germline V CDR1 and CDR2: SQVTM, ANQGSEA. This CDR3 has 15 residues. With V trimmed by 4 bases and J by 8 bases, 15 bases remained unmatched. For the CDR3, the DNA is TGCAGCGTTGTGGGGGGACAGGACAGACCCGAAGAAGCTTTCTTT. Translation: CSVVGGQDRPEEAFF.

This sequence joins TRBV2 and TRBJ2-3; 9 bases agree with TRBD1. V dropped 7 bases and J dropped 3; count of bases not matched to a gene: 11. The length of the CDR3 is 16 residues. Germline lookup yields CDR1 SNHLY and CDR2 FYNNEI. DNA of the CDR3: TGTGCCAGCATGTACAGGGGGCGGCGTGGAACAGATACGCAGTATTTT. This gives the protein CASMYRGRRGTDTQYF.

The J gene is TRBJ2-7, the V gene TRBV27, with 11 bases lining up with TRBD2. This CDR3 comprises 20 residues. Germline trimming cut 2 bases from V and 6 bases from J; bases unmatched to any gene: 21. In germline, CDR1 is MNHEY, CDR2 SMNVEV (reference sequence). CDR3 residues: CASSLKGTSGLSMRMSEQYF. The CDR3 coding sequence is TGTGCCAGCAGTTTAAAGGGGACTAGCGGTCTGAGTATGCGGATGAGCGAGCAGTACTTC.

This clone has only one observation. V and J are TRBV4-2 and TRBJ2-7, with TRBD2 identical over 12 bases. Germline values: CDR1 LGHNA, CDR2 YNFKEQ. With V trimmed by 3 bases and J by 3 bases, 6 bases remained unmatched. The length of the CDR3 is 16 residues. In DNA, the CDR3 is TGTGCCAGCAGCCAGCTCCTAGCGGGAGGGAACTACGAGCAGTACTTC. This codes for CASSQLLAGGNYEQYF.

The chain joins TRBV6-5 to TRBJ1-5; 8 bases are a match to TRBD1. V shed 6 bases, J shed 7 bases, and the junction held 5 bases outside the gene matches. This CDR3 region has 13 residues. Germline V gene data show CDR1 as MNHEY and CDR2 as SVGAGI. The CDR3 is CASSDRGGQPQHF. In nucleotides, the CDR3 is TGTGCCAGCAGCGACAGGGGTGGGCAGCCCCAGCATTTT.

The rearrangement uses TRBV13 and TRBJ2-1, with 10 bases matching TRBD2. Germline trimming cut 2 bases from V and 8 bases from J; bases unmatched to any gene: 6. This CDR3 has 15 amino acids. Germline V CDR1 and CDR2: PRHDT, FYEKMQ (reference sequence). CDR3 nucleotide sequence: TGTGCCAGCAGCTTATTATGGCTAGCGGGGGATGAGCAGTTCTTC. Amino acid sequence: CASSLLWLAGDEQFF.

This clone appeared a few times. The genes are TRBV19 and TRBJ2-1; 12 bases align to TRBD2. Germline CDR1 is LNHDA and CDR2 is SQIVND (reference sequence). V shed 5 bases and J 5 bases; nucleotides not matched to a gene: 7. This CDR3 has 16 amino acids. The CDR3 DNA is TGTGCCAGTAGTGGCACAACTAGCGGGAGGAACAATGAGCAGTTCTTC. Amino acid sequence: CASSGTTSGRNNEQFF.

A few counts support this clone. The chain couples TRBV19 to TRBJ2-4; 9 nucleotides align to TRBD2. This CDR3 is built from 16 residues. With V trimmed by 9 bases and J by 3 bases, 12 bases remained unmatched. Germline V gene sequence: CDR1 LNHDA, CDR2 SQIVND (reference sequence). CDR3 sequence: CASTGVAGEGKNIQYF. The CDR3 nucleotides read TGTGCCAGCACTGGGGTAGCGGGAGAAGGCAAAAACATTCAGTACTTC.

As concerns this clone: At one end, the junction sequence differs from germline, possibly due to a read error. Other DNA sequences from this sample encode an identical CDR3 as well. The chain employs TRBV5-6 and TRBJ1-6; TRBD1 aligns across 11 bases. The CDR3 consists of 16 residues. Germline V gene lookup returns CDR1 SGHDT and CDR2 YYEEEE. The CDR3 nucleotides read TGTGCCAGCATCGGACAGGGGGCGTTAAATAATTCCCCCCTCCACTTT. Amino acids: CASIGQGALNNSPLHF.

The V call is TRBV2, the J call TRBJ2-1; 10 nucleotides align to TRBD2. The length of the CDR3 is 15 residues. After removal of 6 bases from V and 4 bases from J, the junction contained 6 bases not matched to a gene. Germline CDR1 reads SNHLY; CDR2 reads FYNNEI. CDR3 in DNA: TGTGCCAGCAGCGTAGCGGGAGGCGTGTACAATGAGCAGTTCTTC. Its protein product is CASSVAGGVYNEQFF.

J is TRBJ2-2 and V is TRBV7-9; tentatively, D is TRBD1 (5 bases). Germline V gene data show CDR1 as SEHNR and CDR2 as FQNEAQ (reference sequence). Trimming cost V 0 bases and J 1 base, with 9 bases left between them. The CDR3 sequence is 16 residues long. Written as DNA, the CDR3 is TGTGCCAGCAGCTTAGCCTCAGGGTTGAACACCGGGGAGCTGTTTTTT. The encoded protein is CASSLASGLNTGELFF.

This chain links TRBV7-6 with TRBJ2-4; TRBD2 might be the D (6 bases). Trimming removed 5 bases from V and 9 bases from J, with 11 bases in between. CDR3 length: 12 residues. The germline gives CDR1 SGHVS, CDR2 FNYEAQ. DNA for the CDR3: TGTGCCAGCAGCGCCGGGGGTGGCATTCAGTACTTC. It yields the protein CASSAGGGIQYF.

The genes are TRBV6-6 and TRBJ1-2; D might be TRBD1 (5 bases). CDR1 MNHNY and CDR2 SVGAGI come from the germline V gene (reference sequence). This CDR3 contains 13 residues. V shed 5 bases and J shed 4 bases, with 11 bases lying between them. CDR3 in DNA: TGTGCCAGCAGTCCGGCGGGGGGCTATGGCTACACCTTC. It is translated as CASSPAGGYGYTF.

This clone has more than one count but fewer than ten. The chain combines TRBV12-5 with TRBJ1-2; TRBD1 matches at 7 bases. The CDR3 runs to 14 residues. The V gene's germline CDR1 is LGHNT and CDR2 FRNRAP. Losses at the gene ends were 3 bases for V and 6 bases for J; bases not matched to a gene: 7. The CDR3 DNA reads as TGTGCTAGTGGTTTTCCGCTACAGGGGAATGGCTACACCTTC. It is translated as CASGFPLQGNGYTF.

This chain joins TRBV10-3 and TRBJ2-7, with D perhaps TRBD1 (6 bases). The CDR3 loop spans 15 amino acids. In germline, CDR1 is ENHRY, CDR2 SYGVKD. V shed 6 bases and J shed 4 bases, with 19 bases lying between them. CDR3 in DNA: TGTGCCATCAGGAGAGGACAAGAGACAGGTTACGAGCAGTACTTC. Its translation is CAIRRGQETGYEQYF.